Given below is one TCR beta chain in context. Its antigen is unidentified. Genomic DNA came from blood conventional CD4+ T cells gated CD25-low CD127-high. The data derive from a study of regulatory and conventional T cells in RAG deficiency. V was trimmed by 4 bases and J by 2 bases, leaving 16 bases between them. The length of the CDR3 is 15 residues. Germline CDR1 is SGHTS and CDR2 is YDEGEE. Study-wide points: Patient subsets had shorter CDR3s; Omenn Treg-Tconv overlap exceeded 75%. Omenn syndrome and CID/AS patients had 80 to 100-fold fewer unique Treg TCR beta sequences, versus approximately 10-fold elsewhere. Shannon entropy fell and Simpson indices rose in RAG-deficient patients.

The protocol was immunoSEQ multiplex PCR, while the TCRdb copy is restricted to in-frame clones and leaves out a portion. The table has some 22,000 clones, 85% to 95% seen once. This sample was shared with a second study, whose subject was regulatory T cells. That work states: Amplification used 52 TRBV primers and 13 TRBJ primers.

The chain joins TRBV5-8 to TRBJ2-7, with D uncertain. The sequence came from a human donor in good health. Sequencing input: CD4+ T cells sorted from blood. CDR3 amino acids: CASSRSVGRAYEQYF. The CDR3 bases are TGTGCCAGCAGCCGGAGCGTAGGCAGAGCCTACGAGCAGTACTTC.